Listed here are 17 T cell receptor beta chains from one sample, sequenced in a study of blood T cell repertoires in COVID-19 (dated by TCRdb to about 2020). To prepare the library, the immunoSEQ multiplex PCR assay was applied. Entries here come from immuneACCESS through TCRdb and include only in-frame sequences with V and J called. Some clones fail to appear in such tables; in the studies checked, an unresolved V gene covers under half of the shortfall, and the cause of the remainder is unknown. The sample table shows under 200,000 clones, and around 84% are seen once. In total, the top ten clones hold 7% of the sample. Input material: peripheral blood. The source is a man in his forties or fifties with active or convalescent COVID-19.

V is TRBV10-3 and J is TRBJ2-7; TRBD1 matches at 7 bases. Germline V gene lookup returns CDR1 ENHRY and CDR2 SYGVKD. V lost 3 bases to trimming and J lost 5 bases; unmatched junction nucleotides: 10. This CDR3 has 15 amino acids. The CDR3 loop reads CAISDNRDRIHEQYF. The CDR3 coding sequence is TGTGCCATCAGTGACAACCGGGACAGAATCCACGAGCAGTACTTC.

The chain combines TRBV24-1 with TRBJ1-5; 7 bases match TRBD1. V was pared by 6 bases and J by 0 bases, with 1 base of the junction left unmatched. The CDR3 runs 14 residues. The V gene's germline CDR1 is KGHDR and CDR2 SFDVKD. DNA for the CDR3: TGTGCCACCAGTCCAGGGGGTAGCAATCAGCCCCAGCATTTT. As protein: CATSPGGSNQPQHF.

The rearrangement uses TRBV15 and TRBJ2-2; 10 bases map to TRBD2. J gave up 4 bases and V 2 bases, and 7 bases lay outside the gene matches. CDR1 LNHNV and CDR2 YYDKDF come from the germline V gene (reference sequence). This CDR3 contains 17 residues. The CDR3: CATSRRPSGGSTGELFF. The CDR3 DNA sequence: TGTGCCACCAGCAGACGACCTAGCGGGGGATCCACCGGGGAGCTGTTTTTT.

The CDR3 loop reads CASSKGAGAHYEQYF. The CDR3 coding sequence is TGTGCCAGCAGCAAAGGGGCGGGGGCGCATTACGAGCAGTACTTC. V is TRBV7-3 and J is TRBJ2-7; tentative D call: TRBD2 (7 bases). The length of the CDR3 is 15 residues. The germline V gene has CDR1 SGHTA and CDR2 FQGTGA. V was clipped by 5 bases and J by 4 bases, with 18 bases between them.

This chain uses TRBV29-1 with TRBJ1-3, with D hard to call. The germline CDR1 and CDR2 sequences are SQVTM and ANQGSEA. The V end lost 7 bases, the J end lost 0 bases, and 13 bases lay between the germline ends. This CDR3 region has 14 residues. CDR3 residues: CSALPGFSGNTIYF. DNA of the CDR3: TGCAGCGCGCTCCCGGGATTCTCTGGAAACACCATATATTTT.

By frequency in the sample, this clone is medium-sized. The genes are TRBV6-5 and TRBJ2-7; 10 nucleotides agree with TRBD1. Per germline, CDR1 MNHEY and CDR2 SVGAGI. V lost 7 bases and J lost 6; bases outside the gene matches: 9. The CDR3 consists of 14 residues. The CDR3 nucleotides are TGTGCCAGCAACCAGGGACAGGGGTCGGGCGAGCAGTACTTC. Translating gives CASNQGQGSGEQYF.

The CDR3, as DNA: TGTGCCAGCAGTTTCCGACCCCCGGGACAGGGTAACTACGAGCAGTACTTC. This translates into CASSFRPPGQGNYEQYF. The chain carries TRBV27 and TRBJ2-7, with TRBD1 matching over 9 bases. The V segment lost 3 bases and the J segment 3 bases; nucleotides outside the gene matches: 12. Germline V gene lookup returns CDR1 MNHEY and CDR2 SMNVEV (reference sequence). This CDR3 has 17 amino acids.

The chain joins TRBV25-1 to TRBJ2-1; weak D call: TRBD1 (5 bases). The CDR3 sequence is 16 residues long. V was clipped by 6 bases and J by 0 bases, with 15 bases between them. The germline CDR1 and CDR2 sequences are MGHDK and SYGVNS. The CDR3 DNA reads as TGTGCCAGCAGAAGTACTCAAGGGGTCTCCTACAATGAGCAGTTCTTC. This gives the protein CASRSTQGVSYNEQFF.

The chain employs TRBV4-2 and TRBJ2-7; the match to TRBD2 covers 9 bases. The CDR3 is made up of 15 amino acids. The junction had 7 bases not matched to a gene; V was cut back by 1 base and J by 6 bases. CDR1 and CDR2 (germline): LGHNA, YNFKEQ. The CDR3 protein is CASSQGHPTSGEQYF. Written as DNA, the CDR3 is TGTGCCAGCAGCCAAGGCCACCCGACTAGCGGCGAGCAGTACTTC.

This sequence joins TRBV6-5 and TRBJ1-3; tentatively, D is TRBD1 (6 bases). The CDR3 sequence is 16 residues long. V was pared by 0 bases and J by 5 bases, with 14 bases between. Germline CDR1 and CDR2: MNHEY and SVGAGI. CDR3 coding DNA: TGTGCCAGCAGTTACTCTAAGACAGGTCTAAGAAACACCATATATTTT. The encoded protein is CASSYSKTGLRNTIYF.

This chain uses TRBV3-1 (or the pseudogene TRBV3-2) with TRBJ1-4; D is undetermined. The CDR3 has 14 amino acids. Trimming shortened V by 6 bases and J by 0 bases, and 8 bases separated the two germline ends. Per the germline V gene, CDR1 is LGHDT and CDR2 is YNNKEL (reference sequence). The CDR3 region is CASSPTATNEKLFF. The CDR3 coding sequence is TGTGCCAGCAGTCCTACAGCAACTAATGAAAAACTGTTTTTT.

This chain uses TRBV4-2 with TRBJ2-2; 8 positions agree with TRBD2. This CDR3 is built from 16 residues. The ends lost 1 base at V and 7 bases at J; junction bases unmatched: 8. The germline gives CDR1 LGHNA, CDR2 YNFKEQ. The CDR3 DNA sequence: TGTGCCAGCAGCCAAGGCATTAGCGGGAAAGGCGGGGAGCTGTTTTTT. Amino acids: CASSQGISGKGGELFF.

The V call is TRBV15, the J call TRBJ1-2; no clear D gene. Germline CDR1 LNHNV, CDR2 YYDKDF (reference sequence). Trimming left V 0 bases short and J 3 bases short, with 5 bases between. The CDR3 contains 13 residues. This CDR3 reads CATSRDRDYGYTF. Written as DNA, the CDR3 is TGTGCCACCAGCAGAGATCGGGACTATGGCTACACCTTC.

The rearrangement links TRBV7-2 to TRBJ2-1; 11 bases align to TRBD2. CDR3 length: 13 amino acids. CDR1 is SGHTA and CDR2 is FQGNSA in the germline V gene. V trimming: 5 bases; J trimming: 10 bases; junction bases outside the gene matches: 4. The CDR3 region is CASSRRLAGEQFF. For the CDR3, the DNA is TGTGCCAGCAGCCGCAGACTAGCGGGAGAGCAGTTCTTC.

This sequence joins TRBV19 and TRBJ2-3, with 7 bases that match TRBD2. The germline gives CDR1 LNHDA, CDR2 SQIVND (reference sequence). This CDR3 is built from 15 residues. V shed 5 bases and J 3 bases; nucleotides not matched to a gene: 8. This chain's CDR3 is CASSVSGYATDTQYF. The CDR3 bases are TGTGCCAGTAGTGTTAGCGGGTATGCTACAGATACGCAGTATTTT.

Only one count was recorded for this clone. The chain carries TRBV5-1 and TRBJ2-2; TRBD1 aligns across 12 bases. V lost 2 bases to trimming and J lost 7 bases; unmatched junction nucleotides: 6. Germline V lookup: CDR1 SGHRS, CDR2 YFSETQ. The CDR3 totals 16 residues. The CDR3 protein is CASSFLGQGAGGELFF. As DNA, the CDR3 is TGCGCCAGCAGCTTTTTGGGACAGGGGGCCGGCGGGGAGCTGTTTTTT. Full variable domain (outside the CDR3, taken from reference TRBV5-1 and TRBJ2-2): KAGVTQTPRYLIKTRGQQVTLSCSPISGHRSVSWYQQTPGQGLQFLFEYFSETQRNKGNFPGRFSGRQFSNSRSEMNVSTLELGDSALYLCASSFLGQGAGGELFFGEGSRLTVL.

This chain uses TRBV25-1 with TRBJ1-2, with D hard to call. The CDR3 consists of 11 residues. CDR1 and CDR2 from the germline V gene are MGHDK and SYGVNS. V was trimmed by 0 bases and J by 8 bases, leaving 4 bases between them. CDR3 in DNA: TGTGCCAGCAGTGAATATAGCGGCTACACCTTC. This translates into CASSEYSGYTF.